A selection of T cell receptor beta chains follows, all from one sample in a study of shared clonotypes between healthy human individuals. The method was immunoSEQ multiplex PCR; TCRdb's version includes in-frame clones alone and lacks a portion of them. The repertoire includes approximately 2.3 million clones, 85% to 95% of them detected once, and around 0.4% sits in the top ten. The sample was naive CD4+ T cells from PBMCs. These receptors all come from a young man in good health. Some clones in this sample may be carry-over from other donors' samples. CDR3s include the opening cysteine and the closing phenylalanine or tryptophan. Each record gives: J gene, V gene, D gene, clone size, CDR3 DNA, CDR3 protein. A D gene is named only where the DNA matches it firmly. Size values are once, few and many counts, or a class for expanded clones, and some rows have none.

j_call: TRBJ2-7; v_call: TRBV7-2; d_call: TRBD2; clone_size: few; cdr3_nt: TGTGCCAGCAGCTCCTCTAGCGGGAGATCGGAGGAGCAGTACTTC; cdr3_aa: CASSSSSGRSEEQYF
j_call: TRBJ2-5; v_call: TRBV7-9; d_call: TRBD2; clone_size: .; cdr3_nt: TGTGCCAGCAGCTTAGGACTAGCGGGAGGGCAAGAGACCCAGTACTTC; cdr3_aa: CASSLGLAGGQETQYF
j_call: TRBJ1-1; v_call: TRBV6-5; d_call: .; clone_size: .; cdr3_nt: TGTGCCAGCAGTCTGTCGGGGGCTGGGAACACTGAAGCTTTCTTT; cdr3_aa: CASSLSGAGNTEAFF
j_call: TRBJ2-4; v_call: TRBV7-8; d_call: .; clone_size: once; cdr3_nt: TGTGCCAGCAGCAACAGGGTTACCTGGAACATTCAGTACTTC; cdr3_aa: CASSNRVTWNIQYF
j_call: TRBJ2-7; v_call: TRBV5-1; d_call: .; clone_size: .; cdr3_nt: TGCGCCAGCAGCTTGGCCCTGGCAGGGAACTCCTACGAGCAGTACTTC; cdr3_aa: CASSLALAGNSYEQYF
j_call: TRBJ2-1; v_call: TRBV9; d_call: TRBD2; clone_size: .; cdr3_nt: TGTGCCAGCAGCGTAGCTCGGACGGGAGGGCAGTCCTACAATGAGCAGTTCTTC; cdr3_aa: CASSVARTGGQSYNEQFF
j_call: TRBJ2-4; v_call: TRBV28; d_call: .; clone_size: .; cdr3_nt: TGTGCCAGCAGCACCTCGCGCACAGTCGGCATTCAGTACTTC; cdr3_aa: CASSTSRTVGIQYF
j_call: TRBJ2-1; v_call: TRBV10-1; d_call: TRBD2; clone_size: .; cdr3_nt: TGCGCCAGCAGCCCCCAAGCGGGAGTTTACAATGAGCAGTTCTTC; cdr3_aa: CASSPQAGVYNEQFF
j_call: TRBJ2-5; v_call: TRBV6-6; d_call: .; clone_size: .; cdr3_nt: TGTGCCAGCAGCCTCGGGGCGTACCAAGAGACCCAGTACTTC; cdr3_aa: CASSLGAYQETQYF
j_call: TRBJ2-5; v_call: TRBV7-9; d_call: .; clone_size: .; cdr3_nt: TGTGCCAGCAGCCCCACGCGGGGAGGAATCTATGAGACCCAGTACTTC; cdr3_aa: CASSPTRGGIYETQYF
j_call: TRBJ2-7; v_call: TRBV7-2; d_call: TRBD2; clone_size: .; cdr3_nt: TGTGCCAGCACCCTTAGACTAGCGGGCTACGAGCAGTACTTC; cdr3_aa: CASTLRLAGYEQYF
j_call: TRBJ2-7; v_call: TRBV10-3; d_call: TRBD2; clone_size: .; cdr3_nt: TGTGCCAGCCGATCTAGCGGGAGTACCTACGAGCAGTACTTC; cdr3_aa: CASRSSGSTYEQYF
j_call: TRBJ1-3; v_call: TRBV28; d_call: .; clone_size: once; cdr3_nt: TGTGCCAGCAGTTCCAGGGCCTCTGGAAACACCATATATTTT; cdr3_aa: CASSSRASGNTIYF
j_call: TRBJ1-2; v_call: TRBV18; d_call: .; clone_size: .; cdr3_nt: TGTGCCAGCTCACCCCTCTCAAGTATAGCGGGGATTTGGTCGGATGGCTACACCTTC; cdr3_aa: CASSPLSSIAGIWSDGYTF
j_call: TRBJ2-7; v_call: TRBV10-3; d_call: .; clone_size: .; cdr3_nt: TGTGCCATCAAGTCTGGAGGGGGCTACGAGCAGTACTTC; cdr3_aa: CAIKSGGGYEQYF
j_call: TRBJ2-1; v_call: TRBV4-2; d_call: .; clone_size: .; cdr3_nt: TGTGCCAGCAGCCAAGATGGTGGGGCCTACAATGAGCAGTTCTTC; cdr3_aa: CASSQDGGAYNEQFF
j_call: TRBJ2-6; v_call: TRBV27; d_call: .; clone_size: .; cdr3_nt: TGTGCCAGCAGTTTATCAACAGGGTTGGGTGGGGCCAACGTCCTGACTTTC; cdr3_aa: CASSLSTGLGGANVLTF
j_call: TRBJ2-1; v_call: TRBV6-5; d_call: .; clone_size: few; cdr3_nt: TGTGCCAGCAGGCGCCAGGGGACTCCCGTTGGTGAGCAGTTCTTC; cdr3_aa: CASRRQGTPVGEQFF
j_call: TRBJ2-7; v_call: TRBV28; d_call: .; clone_size: .; cdr3_nt: TGTGCCAGCACCATGACACTAGGCTACGAGCAGTACTTC; cdr3_aa: CASTMTLGYEQYF
j_call: TRBJ1-3; v_call: TRBV5-1; d_call: TRBD1; clone_size: .; cdr3_nt: TGCGCCAGCAGCCCCGGACAGGCGGCCCGAGCTTACTCTGGAAACACCATATATTTT; cdr3_aa: CASSPGQAARAYSGNTIYF
j_call: TRBJ2-7; v_call: TRBV4-1; d_call: .; clone_size: .; cdr3_nt: TGCGCCAGCAGCCACCTACTGGGTGGGGACTACGAGCAGTACTTC; cdr3_aa: CASSHLLGGDYEQYF
j_call: TRBJ1-1; v_call: TRBV5-4; d_call: .; clone_size: .; cdr3_nt: TGTGCCAGCAGCTTGGGAGCCGGGCTTGAAGCTTTCTTT; cdr3_aa: CASSLGAGLEAFF
j_call: TRBJ1-1; v_call: TRBV30; d_call: .; clone_size: .; cdr3_nt: TGTGCCTGGAGTAGCAGTAACACTGAAGCTTTCTTT; cdr3_aa: CAWSSSNTEAFF
j_call: TRBJ2-7; v_call: TRBV5-3; d_call: TRBD1; clone_size: .; cdr3_nt: TGTGCCAGAAGCTCCGGGACAGGGCCATACGAGCAGTACTTC; cdr3_aa: CARSSGTGPYEQYF
j_call: TRBJ2-6; v_call: TRBV4-2; d_call: .; clone_size: .; cdr3_nt: TGTGCCAGCAGCCAACGAAGGGACGGAAGCTCTGGGGCCAACGTCCTGACTTTC; cdr3_aa: CASSQRRDGSSGANVLTF
j_call: TRBJ2-7; v_call: TRBV28; d_call: .; clone_size: once; cdr3_nt: TGTGCCAGCGACTCCCCCCGATCCTACGAGCAGTACTTC; cdr3_aa: CASDSPRSYEQYF
j_call: TRBJ2-5; v_call: TRBV18; d_call: .; clone_size: .; cdr3_nt: TGTGCCAGCTCACGCCTTAGTGATAGCCAAGAGACCCAGTACTTC; cdr3_aa: CASSRLSDSQETQYF
j_call: TRBJ1-4; v_call: TRBV28; d_call: .; clone_size: .; cdr3_nt: TGTGCCAGCAGTCTCGACACGATTAATGAAAAACTGTTTTTT; cdr3_aa: CASSLDTINEKLFF
j_call: TRBJ1-4; v_call: TRBV6-5; d_call: TRBD1; clone_size: .; cdr3_nt: TGTGCCTGCAAGACAGGGGGCAGTGAAAAACTGTTTTTT; cdr3_aa: CACKTGGSEKLFF
j_call: TRBJ1-4; v_call: TRBV6-5; d_call: .; clone_size: .; cdr3_nt: TGTGCCAGCAGTTACTCGGATGCAGGGGCTAGGGAAAAACTGTTTTTT; cdr3_aa: CASSYSDAGAREKLFF
j_call: TRBJ1-2; v_call: TRBV4-1; d_call: .; clone_size: .; cdr3_nt: TGCGCCAGCAGCCAAGTCAGGGGAGCTGGCTACACCTTC; cdr3_aa: CASSQVRGAGYTF
j_call: TRBJ2-1; v_call: TRBV7-3; d_call: TRBD2; clone_size: .; cdr3_nt: TGTGCCAGCAGCTTAAGTGGGACTAGTCCTTACAATGAGCAGTTCTTC; cdr3_aa: CASSLSGTSPYNEQFF
j_call: TRBJ1-2; v_call: TRBV25-1; d_call: .; clone_size: .; cdr3_nt: TGTGCCAGCAGTGCCTCGCCCCCTCAGGTCTATGGCTACACCTTC; cdr3_aa: CASSASPPQVYGYTF
j_call: TRBJ1-3; v_call: TRBV13; d_call: .; clone_size: .; cdr3_nt: TGTGCCAGCAGAAGGGAGGGAAACACCATATATTTT; cdr3_aa: CASRREGNTIYF
j_call: TRBJ2-7; v_call: TRBV10-3; d_call: .; clone_size: once; cdr3_nt: TGTGCCATCAGTGATTCGCCGCCCTACGAGCAGTACTTC; cdr3_aa: CAISDSPPYEQYF
j_call: TRBJ2-7; v_call: TRBV27; d_call: .; clone_size: .; cdr3_nt: TGTGCCAGCAGTTTAAGAAGTTCCGGTCCCCCCGAGCAGTACTTC; cdr3_aa: CASSLRSSGPPEQYF
j_call: TRBJ2-6; v_call: TRBV7-3; d_call: .; clone_size: once; cdr3_nt: TGTGCCAGCAGTCCGGGACCCCGCTCTGGGGCCAACGTCCTGACTTTC; cdr3_aa: CASSPGPRSGANVLTF
j_call: TRBJ1-5; v_call: TRBV5-4; d_call: .; clone_size: .; cdr3_nt: TGTGCCAGCAGCTCAACAGAGGAAAGCAATCAGCCCCAGCATTTT; cdr3_aa: CASSSTEESNQPQHF
j_call: TRBJ2-7; v_call: TRBV11-2; d_call: .; clone_size: .; cdr3_nt: TGTGCCAGCAGCCCGCTCCGCGAAGAGCAGTACTTC; cdr3_aa: CASSPLREEQYF
j_call: TRBJ2-3; v_call: TRBV7-2; d_call: .; clone_size: .; cdr3_nt: TGTGCCAGCAGCTTAGAAGGGCTTGGGGATACGCAGTATTTT; cdr3_aa: CASSLEGLGDTQYF
j_call: TRBJ2-5; v_call: TRBV13; d_call: .; clone_size: .; cdr3_nt: TGTGCCAGCAGCTTCCCCCCTGGGAGAGGGGAAGAGACCCAGTACTTC; cdr3_aa: CASSFPPGRGEETQYF
j_call: TRBJ2-3; v_call: TRBV18; d_call: TRBD1; clone_size: .; cdr3_nt: TGTGCCAGCTCACTCGACAGGGGAGGAGATACGCAGTATTTT; cdr3_aa: CASSLDRGGDTQYF
j_call: TRBJ2-4; v_call: TRBV5-1; d_call: TRBD1; clone_size: .; cdr3_nt: TGCGCCAGCAGCAGACAGGGTGGAGACATTCAGTACTTC; cdr3_aa: CASSRQGGDIQYF
j_call: TRBJ1-3; v_call: TRBV6-5; d_call: .; clone_size: once; cdr3_nt: TGTGCCAGCAGTTACTCGGTCCGCTCTGGAAACACCATATATTTT; cdr3_aa: CASSYSVRSGNTIYF
j_call: TRBJ2-3; v_call: TRBV9; d_call: .; clone_size: .; cdr3_nt: TGTGCCAGCAGCGTAGAGGGGGGCCCCTTTAGGACAGATACGCAGTATTTT; cdr3_aa: CASSVEGGPFRTDTQYF